This TCR beta chain appears in the sequencing data of a study of T-cell reconstitution after alpha-beta-depleted transplantation in children. As it was prepared, the TCRbeta library received unique molecular identifiers. MiXCR, applied by TCRdb to the PCR reads, yields one record per CDR3 protein. The profile shows about 460,000 distinct CDR3 sequences, about 10% of them singletons. CDR3 length equals 15 residues. Per the germline V gene, CDR1 is SGHTA and CDR2 is FQGNSA. With V trimmed by 1 base and J by 12 bases, 8 bases remained unmatched. This clonotype has a handful of counts. Source: PBMCs, mostly from graft donor cells, taken 180 days after TCRalphabeta/CD19-depleted stem cell transplant. The receptor was derived from a female patient aged 2-9 years who had a stem cell transplant for aplastic anemia, so the T cells may come from the graft donor. The V and J genes are TRBV7-2 and TRBJ2-1, with 11 bases aligning to TRBD2. In DNA form, the CDR3 reads TGTGCCAGCAGCTTAGGACTAGCGGGAACCCTGGGGCAGTTCTTC. Protein: CASSLGLAGTLGQFF.